This TCR beta chain was captured in a study of T cell responses to AZD1222 COVID-19 vaccine. General study points: Spike was spanned by vaccine-associated CD4 TCRs, with dominance at 160-218 and 743-854.

Produced via immunoSEQ multiplex PCR; TCRdb's table is partial and in-frame only. The sample contains 130,000 to 150,000 clones, 90% to 95% of which appear only once. A remark on this clone: Its cognate antigen is unknown.

The sequenced sample was peripheral blood, obtained on day 0 of AZD1222 vaccination. The receptor was isolated from an adult in good health.

CDR3 nucleotides: TGTGCCAGCAGCCCCGATTTCGGGGATCAGCCCCAGCATTTT. Protein sequence: CASSPDFGDQPQHF. The chain links TRBV6-2 or TRBV6-3 to TRBJ1-5; D unresolved. The CDR3 length is 14 residues. V was shortened by 6 bases and J by 5 bases, with 14 bases between the two germline ends. Per germline, CDR1 MNHEY and CDR2 SVGEGT.